The sequence of this T cell receptor (beta chain) was determined in a study of post-analysis software for immune sequencing data. Whole-study findings and limits: There were five or six TRBV segments more frequent in patients than controls, and TRBV5-6, TRBV5-1 and TRBV20-1 were among them.

Every TCR beta cDNA library bore unique molecular identifiers. Each CDR3 protein is one row after TCRdb ran MiXCR on the PCR reads. In the table there are more than 500,000 distinct CDR3 sequences, under 40% of which are singletons. About this clonotype itself: Its specificity is not known.

Germline V CDR1 and CDR2: DFQATT, SNEGSKA (reference sequence). Trimming left V 8 bases short and J 2 bases short, with 27 bases between. This CDR3 is built from 17 residues. The receptor comes from a girl aged 2 to 17 with multiple sclerosis. Sequencing input: blood. V usage is TRBV20-1 and J usage is TRBJ2-5; D may be TRBD2 (6 bases). CDR3 nucleotides: TGCAGTCTTAGGGGTCCCGGGAGCCTGCGTCCGCAAGAGACCCAGTACTTC. Translated: CSLRGPGSLRPQETQYF.